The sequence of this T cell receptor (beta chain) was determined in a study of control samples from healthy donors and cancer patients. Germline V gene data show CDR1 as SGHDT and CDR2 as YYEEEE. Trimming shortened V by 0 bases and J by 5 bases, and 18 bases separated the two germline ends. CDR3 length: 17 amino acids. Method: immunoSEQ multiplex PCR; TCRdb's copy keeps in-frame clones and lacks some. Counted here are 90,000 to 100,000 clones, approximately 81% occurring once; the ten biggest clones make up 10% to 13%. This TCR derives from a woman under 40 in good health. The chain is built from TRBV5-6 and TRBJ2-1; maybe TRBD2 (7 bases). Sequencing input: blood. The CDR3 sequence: CASSLAGGYTKDNEQFF. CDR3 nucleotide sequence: TGTGCCAGCAGCTTGGCGGGGGGCTACACGAAGGACAATGAGCAGTTCTTC. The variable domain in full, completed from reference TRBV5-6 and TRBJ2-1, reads DAGVTQSPTHLIKTRGQQVTLRCSPKSGHDTVSWYQQALGQGPQFIFQYYEEEERQRGNFPDRFSGHQFPNYSSELNVNALLLGDSALYLCASSLAGGYTKDNEQFFGPGTRLTVL.